Presented here are 20 T cell receptor beta chains from one specimen sequenced in a study of blood T cell repertoires in COVID-19. Assay: immunoSEQ multiplex PCR; the TCRdb copy retains only in-frame clones and omits some. Of 95,000 or so clones listed, 75% to 90% were seen once; the top ten hold around 1.3%. Material: peripheral blood. Source of these receptors: a man aged 80 or over with active or convalescent COVID-19.

This clone showed up just once. The genes are TRBV4-3 and TRBJ2-2; tentatively, D is TRBD1 (6 bases). Germline CDR1 and CDR2: LGHNA and YSLEER. The CDR3 loop spans 16 amino acids. V was cut by 5 bases and J by 0 bases, with 13 bases left in between. The CDR3 loop is CASSYSGVSNTGELFF. For the CDR3, the DNA is TGCGCCAGCAGCTACTCAGGGGTTTCGAACACCGGGGAGCTGTTTTTT.

V and J are TRBV5-7 and TRBJ1-3, with 7 bases lining up with TRBD1. TRBV5-7 is annotated as an ORF whose role is uncertain. The CDR3 is made up of 16 amino acids. After removal of 4 bases from V and 2 bases from J, the junction contained 9 bases not matched to a gene. CDR3 in amino acids: CASSRGRQGPGNTIYF. The CDR3 coding sequence is TGTGCCAGCAGCAGGGGGCGACAGGGACCTGGAAACACCATATATTTT.

The chain combines TRBV5-1 with TRBJ2-2, with D maybe TRBD2 (7 bases). The CDR3 contains 13 residues. V lost 3 bases to trimming and J lost 11 bases, with 14 bases between them. Germline-derived CDR1 and CDR2 are SGHRS and YFSETQ. The CDR3 DNA follows: TGCGCCAGCAGCTCTGGGAGCGGGACAGAGCTGTTTTTT. Translation: CASSSGSGTELFF.

The V gene is TRBV5-4, the J gene TRBJ1-2; TRBD1 is a possible D gene (5 bases). Germline V CDR1 and CDR2: SGHNT, YYREEE (reference sequence). This CDR3 region has 15 residues. V lost 1 base and J lost 0, with 10 bases in between. The CDR3 is CASSLRQPPNYGYTF. The CDR3, as DNA: TGTGCCAGCAGCTTGCGACAGCCTCCTAACTATGGCTACACCTTC.

V is TRBV7-3 and J is TRBJ2-2, with TRBD1 identical over 7 bases. Per germline, CDR1 SGHTA and CDR2 FQGTGA. The CDR3 consists of 16 residues. V lost 5 bases to trimming and J lost 1 base; unmatched junction nucleotides: 7. The CDR3, as DNA: TGTGCCAGCAGCCCTCAGGGGACAGTGAACACCGGGGAGCTGTTTTTT. Its protein product is CASSPQGTVNTGELFF.

The chain carries TRBV3-1 (or the pseudogene TRBV3-2) and TRBJ1-6; no clear D gene. Germline V CDR1 and CDR2: LGHDT, YNNKEL (reference sequence). V dropped 4 bases and J dropped 8 bases, with 12 bases sitting between them. This CDR3 is built from 14 residues. The CDR3 nucleotides are TGTGCCAGCAGCCCGACCGTCGGGGATTCACCCCTCCACTTT. It encodes CASSPTVGDSPLHF.

The chain employs TRBV9 and TRBJ1-2; 9 nucleotides agree with TRBD1. The CDR3 is made up of 15 amino acids. The J segment lost 4 bases and the V segment lost 3 bases, leaving 7 bases of the junction unmatched. The germline CDR1 and CDR2 sequences are SGDLS and YYNGEE. CDR3 region: CASSAHRGRSYGYTF. CDR3 bases: TGTGCCAGCAGCGCCCACAGGGGGCGCAGCTATGGCTACACCTTC.

This chain uses TRBV30 with TRBJ2-2; 8 positions agree with TRBD1. Trimming cost V 4 bases and J 3 bases; bases outside gene matches: 7. Germline V lookup: CDR1 GTSNPN, CDR2 SVGIG (reference sequence). The CDR3 contains 15 residues. The CDR3 protein is CAWTPGQAHTGELFF. The CDR3, as DNA: TGTGCCTGGACCCCGGGACAGGCCCACACCGGGGAGCTGTTTTTT.

This chain links TRBV9 with TRBJ1-1, with unresolved D. Trimming took 4 bases from V and 1 from J, leaving 8 bases between them. The CDR3 is 13 residues long. Germline CDR1 reads SGDLS; CDR2 reads YYNGEE. In DNA, the CDR3 is TGTGCCAGCAGCAAGACACCGAACACTGAAGCTTTCTTT. Translation gives CASSKTPNTEAFF.

The chain links TRBV6-5 to TRBJ1-2; the D is unclear. The germline V gene encodes CDR1 MNHEY and CDR2 SVGAGI. The CDR3 consists of 15 residues. The V end lost 4 bases, the J end lost 1 base, and 13 bases lay between the germline ends. This CDR3 reads CASSFGLTGNYGYTF. As DNA, the CDR3 is TGTGCCAGCAGTTTTGGACTGACGGGTAACTATGGCTACACCTTC.

The genes are TRBV18 and TRBJ2-5, with 7 nucleotides matching TRBD2. With V trimmed by 6 bases and J by 7 bases, 2 bases remained unmatched. Germline V CDR1 and CDR2: KGHSH, LQKENI. This CDR3 comprises 11 residues. DNA of the CDR3: TGTGCCAGCTCCACGGGGGGGACCCAGTACTTC. It translates to CASSTGGTQYF.

The V call is TRBV2, the J call TRBJ2-1; TRBD2 matches 12 bases. The CDR3 covers 16 residues. The V and J ends lost 6 bases and 7 bases, in that order; junction bases with no gene match: 10. Germline V lookup: CDR1 SNHLY, CDR2 FYNNEI. The CDR3 reads CASRPLTSGRVNEQFF. CDR3 DNA: TGTGCCAGCAGACCCCTGACTAGCGGGAGAGTAAATGAGCAGTTCTTC.

The chain links TRBV7-9 to TRBJ2-7, with 13 bases fitting TRBD2. CDR1 and CDR2 (germline): SEHNR, FQNEAQ (reference sequence). V lost 1 base to trimming and J lost 0 bases; unmatched junction nucleotides: 0. This CDR3 has 16 residues. CDR3 nucleotides: TGTGCCAGCAGCTTAGGACTAGCGGGAGGCTCCTACGAGCAGTACTTC. Its protein product is CASSLGLAGGSYEQYF.

The J gene is TRBJ2-3, the V gene TRBV28, with D possibly TRBD2 on 6 matching bases. Germline V gives CDR1 MDHEN, CDR2 SYDVKM. V shed 8 bases and J shed 1 base, with 28 bases lying between them. This CDR3 comprises 19 residues. The CDR3 coding sequence is TGTGCCAGCGGAAGAGAGGGACTTATGTTACATAGTCGCACAGATACGCAGTATTTT. Amino acids: CASGREGLMLHSRTDTQYF.

This clone appeared a single time. The chain couples TRBV7-2 to TRBJ2-5, with D perhaps matching TRBD2 (5 bases). The V gene lost 3 bases and the J gene lost 4 bases, with 27 bases spanning the gap. The CDR3 is 19 amino acids. Germline-derived CDR1 and CDR2 are SGHTA and FQGNSA. CDR3 amino acids: CASSLGRAGRPIPGETQYF. CDR3 coding DNA: TGTGCCAGCAGCTTGGGGAGAGCTGGACGCCCTATACCGGGAGAGACCCAGTACTTC.

V and J are TRBV6-2 or TRBV6-3 and TRBJ1-2; D is perhaps TRBD1 (6 bases). This CDR3 has 14 residues. Germline V gives CDR1 MNHEY, CDR2 SVGEGT. Between the trimmed V and J ends, which lost 4 bases and 4 bases, there was a span of 13 bases. For the CDR3, the DNA is TGTGCCAGCAGTTCCCACAGGGTTCTCTATGGCTACACCTTC. Protein: CASSSHRVLYGYTF.

The chain employs TRBV23-1 and TRBJ2-1; 10 nucleotides match TRBD1. TRBV23-1 is sorted into the ORF group, with uncertain function. The CDR3 spans 16 residues. With 2 bases clipped from V and 2 bases from J, the junction kept 3 bases outside the gene matches. CDR3 DNA sequence: TGCGCCAGCAGTCAACCCGGACAGGGGGCCTACAATGAGCAGTTCTTC. Its protein product is CASSQPGQGAYNEQFF.

The chain is built from TRBV11-2 and TRBJ1-1; 9 bases map to TRBD1. The germline CDR1 and CDR2 sequences are SGHAT and FQNNGV. After removal of 5 bases from V and 3 bases from J, the junction contained 7 bases not matched to a gene. The CDR3 runs to 15 residues. CDR3: CASSQYRGLDTEAFF. CDR3 bases: TGTGCCAGCAGCCAATACAGGGGGCTGGACACTGAAGCTTTCTTT.

The chain employs TRBV3-1 (or the pseudogene TRBV3-2) and TRBJ2-5; 15 bases align to TRBD2. Germline V CDR1 and CDR2: LGHDT, YNNKEL (reference sequence). The CDR3 consists of 18 residues. J gave up 2 bases and V 2 bases, and 6 bases lay outside the gene matches. In DNA, the CDR3 is TGTGCCAGCAGCCAAAGGACTAGCGGGAGGGAATGGCAAGAGACCCAGTACTTC. This gives the protein CASSQRTSGREWQETQYF.

The chain carries TRBV9 and TRBJ2-2, with 7 bases matching TRBD1. The V gene end was trimmed by 2 bases and the J gene end by 1 base; junction bases not matched to a gene: 5. Germline CDR1 SGDLS, CDR2 YYNGEE. The length of the CDR3 is 16 residues. For the CDR3, the DNA is TGTGCCAGCAGCGTCGCTGACAGGGAGAACACCGGGGAGCTGTTTTTT. It encodes CASSVADRENTGELFF.